Shown below are 32 T cell receptor beta chains from a single sample sequenced in a study of T-cell reconstitution after alpha-beta-depleted transplantation in children. Unique molecular identifiers were incorporated when the TCRbeta library was constructed. TCRdb itself ran the PCR reads through MiXCR, one entry per CDR3 protein. The repertoire holds roughly 350,000 distinct CDR3 sequences, with approximately 10% as singletons. This sample comprised PBMCs from the stem cell graft donor, obtained from the stem cell graft. All receptors come from a human donor who donated a stem cell graft to a child with acute lymphoblastic leukemia.

The V call is TRBV18, the J call TRBJ1-1; D is undetermined. Trimming pared 1 base from V and 3 bases from J, leaving 12 bases between. The CDR3 spans 15 residues. Germline V gene sequence: CDR1 KGHSH, CDR2 LQKENI. The CDR3 reads CASSPRIAGDTEAFF. DNA for the CDR3: TGTGCCAGCTCACCACGTATCGCTGGTGACACTGAAGCTTTCTTT.

This clonotype was detected a few times. The chain has TRBV7-2 and TRBJ2-7, with TRBD1 matching 9 bases. The V and J ends lost 4 bases and 1 base, in that order; junction bases with no gene match: 5. CDR1 and CDR2 (germline): SGHTA, FQGNSA. The CDR3 runs 15 residues. The CDR3 is CASSYRTGDSYEQYF. CDR3 DNA sequence: TGTGCCAGCAGCTACAGGACAGGGGATTCCTACGAGCAGTACTTC.

The chain carries TRBV7-2 and TRBJ2-1; 12 bases are a match to TRBD2. J lost 7 bases, V lost 3 bases, and 4 bases had no gene match. The CDR3 covers 15 residues. The germline V gene encodes CDR1 SGHTA and CDR2 FQGNSA. CDR3 DNA sequence: TGTGCCAGCAGCTTCAGGCTAGCGGGGGGGAATGAGCAGTTCTTC. It encodes CASSFRLAGGNEQFF.

The DNA for the CDR3 is TGTGCCACCTCATACAGGGTTGGCAATCAGCCCCAGCATTTT. Translation gives CATSYRVGNQPQHF. The rearrangement links TRBV28 to TRBJ1-5, with D possibly matching TRBD1 (6 bases). CDR1 and CDR2 (germline): MDHEN, SYDVKM. V lost 10 bases to trimming and J lost 2 bases, with 15 bases between them. There are 14 residues in the CDR3.

The V and J genes are TRBV20-1 and TRBJ2-7, with 8 bases that match TRBD1. The CDR3 runs 15 residues. The germline gives CDR1 DFQATT, CDR2 SNEGSKA (reference sequence). J gave up 3 bases and V 1 base, and 8 bases lay outside the gene matches. CDR3 in DNA: TGCAGTGCTAGAGGTACCGGGACAGGTTACTACGAGCAGTACTTC. Translated, it gives CSARGTGTGYYEQYF.

The chain uses TRBV24-1 and TRBJ1-2; 9 positions agree with TRBD1. The J segment lost 4 bases and the V segment lost 4 bases, leaving 6 bases of the junction unmatched. Per germline, CDR1 KGHDR and CDR2 SFDVKD. This CDR3 comprises 15 residues. The CDR3 spells CATSEGQGGFYGYTF. The CDR3 nucleotides read TGTGCCACCAGTGAGGGACAGGGAGGCTTCTATGGCTACACCTTC.

This clonotype was seen only a few times. The CDR3 loop is CASSFLAGGAEQFF. In DNA, the CDR3 is TGTGCCAGCAGTTTTCTAGCGGGAGGCGCTGAGCAGTTCTTC. The chain couples TRBV6-2 or TRBV6-3 to TRBJ2-1, with TRBD2 matching 11 bases. Germline CDR1 reads MNHEY; CDR2 reads SVGEGT. V was pared by 4 bases and J by 9 bases, with 5 bases of the junction left unmatched. CDR3 length: 14 amino acids.

V and J are TRBV11-1 and TRBJ2-2; D call uncertain. Trimming pared 5 bases from V and 4 bases from J, leaving 5 bases between. Germline-derived CDR1 and CDR2 are SGHAT and FQDESV (reference sequence). The CDR3 is made up of 12 amino acids. CDR3 coding DNA: TGTGCCAGCAGCGAGTCCACCGGGGAGCTGTTTTTT. Translating it yields CASSESTGELFF.

The gene calls are TRBV7-2 and TRBJ2-7; a possible D gene is TRBD2 (5 bases). This CDR3 is 14 amino acids long. V was cut by 4 bases and J by 3 bases, with 13 bases left in between. The V gene's germline CDR1 is SGHTA and CDR2 FQGNSA. The CDR3 DNA reads as TGTGCCAGCAGCTCCGCGGGCCGAAGCTACGAGCAGTACTTC. Amino acids: CASSSAGRSYEQYF.

This clonotype came up a few times. This sequence joins TRBV28 and TRBJ2-5; 9 bases map to TRBD2. The length of the CDR3 is 18 residues. From germline, CDR1 is MDHEN and CDR2 SYDVKM. After removal of 4 bases from V and 5 bases from J, the junction contained 17 bases not matched to a gene. The CDR3 DNA reads as TGTGCCAGCAGTTCTCTGCCTGGGCGCGGGAGGGCCTCGGAGACCCAGTACTTC. This translates into CASSSLPGRGRASETQYF.

This clonotype came up a few times. DNA for the CDR3: TGTGCCAGCAGCCCTCTTACCTATCCAAGAGAGACCCAGTACTTC. Translating it yields CASSPLTYPRETQYF. J is TRBJ2-5 and V is TRBV12-3 or TRBV12-4; D not resolved. Trimming left V 6 bases short and J 4 bases short, with 18 bases between. This CDR3 comprises 15 residues.

This clonotype appeared many times. This chain joins TRBV20-1 and TRBJ2-7; D unresolved. CDR1 DFQATT and CDR2 SNEGSKA come from the germline V gene (reference sequence). V was shortened by 3 bases and J by 4 bases, with 7 bases between the two germline ends. The CDR3 covers 11 residues. CDR3 sequence (DNA): TGCAGTGCTAGGGAGACGTACGAGCAGTACTTC. It encodes CSARETYEQYF.

Ten or more counts support this clonotype. The rearrangement uses TRBV7-2 and TRBJ2-3; 8 bases match TRBD1. CDR1 is SGHTA and CDR2 is FQGNSA in the germline V gene. The CDR3 runs to 15 residues. After removal of 4 bases from V and 3 bases from J, the junction contained 6 bases not matched to a gene. CDR3 region: CASSSDRGRTDTQYF. The CDR3 coding sequence is TGTGCCAGCAGCTCCGACAGGGGTAGAACAGATACGCAGTATTTT.

This clonotype was seen more than once but under ten times. The J gene is TRBJ2-5, the V gene TRBV28; D unclear. The germline gives CDR1 MDHEN, CDR2 SYDVKM. The CDR3 length is 18 residues. V was pared by 8 bases and J by 2 bases, with 27 bases between. CDR3: CASGRSLGSGYDQETQYF. CDR3 DNA sequence: TGTGCCAGCGGAAGGTCCTTAGGCTCTGGGTACGATCAAGAGACCCAGTACTTC.

In this sample, this clonotype turned up a few times. V gene TRBV27 combines with J gene TRBJ2-7, with a tentative D call TRBD2 (6 bases). CDR3 size: 14 residues. The V gene lost 6 bases and the J gene lost 7 bases, with 19 bases spanning the gap. The germline V gene encodes CDR1 MNHEY and CDR2 SMNVEV (reference sequence). The CDR3 protein is CASRPHGGGREQYF. The CDR3 nucleotides read TGTGCCAGCAGACCCCATGGGGGTGGGAGGGAGCAGTACTTC.

There are a few counts of this clonotype. This chain connects TRBV12-3 or TRBV12-4 to TRBJ2-2; D is possibly TRBD1 (5 bases). The CDR3 length is 15 residues. Trimming stripped 4 bases from V and 0 bases from J, with 9 bases between. The CDR3 loop is CASSYQGPNTGELFF. The DNA of the CDR3 is TGTGCCAGCAGTTATCAGGGTCCGAACACCGGGGAGCTGTTTTTT.

V is TRBV5-1 and J is TRBJ2-7; TRBD1 matches at 7 bases. There are 15 residues in the CDR3. V was clipped by 3 bases and J by 2 bases; unmatched bases: 8. From germline, CDR1 is SGHRS and CDR2 YFSETQ. This chain's CDR3 is CASSWETGRTYEQYF. The CDR3 DNA reads as TGCGCCAGCAGCTGGGAGACAGGGAGAACCTACGAGCAGTACTTC.

This clonotype was counted ten times or more. The CDR3 nucleotides are TGTGCCAGCAGTTACGAGGGATATTGGGCTGAAGCTTTCTTT. Translation gives CASSYEGYWAEAFF. The chain carries TRBV6-2 or TRBV6-3 and TRBJ1-1, with D uncertain. V lost 2 bases to trimming and J lost 6 bases, with 13 bases between them. Germline CDR1 MNHEY, CDR2 SVGEGT. This CDR3 has 14 amino acids.

At least ten counts were recorded for this clonotype. V is TRBV20-1 and J is TRBJ1-4, with 8 positions matching TRBD1. V lost 3 bases, J lost 8 bases, and 11 bases stayed unmatched. Germline loops: CDR1 DFQATT, CDR2 SNEGSKA (reference sequence). The CDR3 totals 15 residues. The CDR3 protein is CSASPIRGRGEKLFF. CDR3 DNA: TGCAGTGCTAGTCCGATCAGGGGGCGAGGAGAAAAACTGTTTTTT.

The chain uses TRBV29-1 and TRBJ2-7, with D possibly matching TRBD1 (5 bases). This CDR3 has 11 amino acids. CDR1 and CDR2 from the germline V gene are SQVTM and ANQGSEA. V was trimmed by 5 bases and J by 6 bases, leaving 11 bases between them. CDR3 sequence: CSVRDSGEQYF. The CDR3 DNA reads as TGCAGCGTTAGAGACAGTGGCGAGCAGTACTTC.

This clonotype occurred many times. The genes are TRBV29-1 and TRBJ1-4, with D perhaps TRBD1 (6 bases). This CDR3 is 14 amino acids long. Germline V gene sequence: CDR1 SQVTM, CDR2 ANQGSEA. V lost 0 bases and J 3 bases, leaving 8 bases between the germline ends. This CDR3 is CSVEDGGSNEKLFF. CDR3 bases: TGCAGCGTTGAAGATGGGGGCTCTAATGAAAAACTGTTTTTT.

The V gene is TRBV16, the J gene TRBJ2-7; tentatively, D is TRBD1 (6 bases). The CDR3 runs 14 residues. The germline V gene has CDR1 KGHSY and CDR2 FQNENV. V was pared by 4 bases and J by 3 bases, with 13 bases between. CDR3 protein: CASSPPLDSYEQYF. The CDR3 region has the DNA TGTGCCAGCAGCCCTCCTTTGGACAGCTACGAGCAGTACTTC.

The chain employs TRBV29-1 and TRBJ2-7, with TRBD2 matching over 13 bases. V trimming: 0 bases; J trimming: 4 bases; junction bases outside the gene matches: 9. Germline lookup yields CDR1 SQVTM and CDR2 ANQGSEA. The CDR3 is 17 amino acids. CDR3 DNA: TGCAGCGTTGAAGATATCCTCGGGACTAGCGGGGATTACGAGCAGTACTTC. This encodes CSVEDILGTSGDYEQYF.

The chain is built from TRBV4-2 and TRBJ2-1, with D perhaps matching TRBD2 (5 bases). This CDR3 is 17 amino acids long. V dropped 0 bases and J dropped 0 bases, with 12 bases sitting between them. Germline lookup yields CDR1 LGHNA and CDR2 YNFKEQ. The DNA for the CDR3 is TGTGCCAGCAGCCAAGATCAGGCGGGTCCCTCCTACAATGAGCAGTTCTTC. Amino acid sequence: CASSQDQAGPSYNEQFF.

This clonotype was observed many times. This chain joins TRBV4-3 and TRBJ2-7; 10 nucleotides align to TRBD2. With 4 bases clipped from V and 3 bases from J, the junction kept 12 bases outside the gene matches. Per the germline V gene, CDR1 is LGHNA and CDR2 is YSLEER. The CDR3 sequence is 17 residues long. Here the CDR3 reads CASSPLPTSGINYEQYF. Here the CDR3 DNA reads TGCGCCAGCAGCCCACTGCCAACTAGCGGGATAAACTACGAGCAGTACTTC.

This clonotype was detected many times. This chain uses TRBV29-1 with TRBJ2-3; 7 nucleotides agree with TRBD1. V lost 1 base and J lost 2; bases outside the gene matches: 3. Germline-derived CDR1 and CDR2 are SQVTM and ANQGSEA. CDR3 length: 14 residues. The DNA for the CDR3 is TGCAGCGTTGAAGGGACAGGCATCACAGATACGCAGTATTTT. Residues: CSVEGTGITDTQYF.

To note about this clonotype: Germline and junction disagree at one end, which may indicate a read error. This chain connects TRBV7-7 to TRBJ2-1; D gene uncertain. The CDR3 totals 18 residues. From germline, CDR1 is SSHAT and CDR2 FNYEAQ (reference sequence). The CDR3 coding sequence is TGTGCTAGCAGCCCGTCCCCACCGGGTCCGAGCTCCTACAATGAGCAGTTCTTC. This translates into CASSPSPPGPSSYNEQFF.

The gene calls are TRBV28 and TRBJ2-5; D could derive from TRBD1 or TRBD2 (5 bases each). The V gene lost 3 bases and the J gene lost 1 base, with 18 bases spanning the gap. CDR3 length equals 17 residues. The germline CDR1 and CDR2 sequences are MDHEN and SYDVKM. As DNA, the CDR3 is TGTGCCAGCAGTTTGATCGGTGGGGGAAGGGCCCAAGAGACCCAGTACTTC. Protein sequence: CASSLIGGGRAQETQYF.

This clonotype was counted many times. V gene TRBV4-1 combines with J gene TRBJ2-3; unclear D gene. Germline V gene data show CDR1 as MGHRA and CDR2 as YSYEKL. The CDR3 is 14 residues long. V dropped 3 bases and J dropped 9 bases, with 16 bases sitting between them. CDR3 residues: CASSQSNGSPTQYF. In DNA form, the CDR3 reads TGCGCCAGCAGCCAGTCCAACGGATCTCCAACGCAGTATTTT.

This clonotype was counted between two and nine times. The chain is built from TRBV2 and TRBJ2-7; 7 bases line up with TRBD2. Germline trimming cut 2 bases from V and 7 bases from J; bases unmatched to any gene: 5. Per the germline V gene, CDR1 is SNHLY and CDR2 is FYNNEI. The CDR3 runs to 13 residues. In DNA, the CDR3 is TGTGCCAGCAGTGAACGCGGGGGATGGGAGCAGTACTTC. This translates into CASSERGGWEQYF.

This clonotype occurred a few times. The chain employs TRBV4-1 and TRBJ2-7, with D tentatively TRBD2 (5 bases). The CDR3 length is 13 residues. Germline loops: CDR1 MGHRA, CDR2 YSYEKL. Trimming stripped 4 bases from V and 3 bases from J, with 10 bases between. CDR3 residues: CASSPPEGYEQYF. DNA for the CDR3: TGCGCCAGCAGCCCCCCCGAGGGCTACGAGCAGTACTTC.

This clonotype has more than one count but fewer than ten. J is TRBJ2-1 and V is TRBV29-1; TRBD2 matches 10 bases. The CDR3 loop spans 14 amino acids. Germline CDR1 and CDR2: SQVTM and ANQGSEA. Germline trimming cut 1 base from V and 7 bases from J; bases unmatched to any gene: 4. CDR3 DNA sequence: TGCAGCGTTGAAGCTAGCGGGAGTGGTAATGAGCAGTTCTTC. Translated: CSVEASGSGNEQFF.